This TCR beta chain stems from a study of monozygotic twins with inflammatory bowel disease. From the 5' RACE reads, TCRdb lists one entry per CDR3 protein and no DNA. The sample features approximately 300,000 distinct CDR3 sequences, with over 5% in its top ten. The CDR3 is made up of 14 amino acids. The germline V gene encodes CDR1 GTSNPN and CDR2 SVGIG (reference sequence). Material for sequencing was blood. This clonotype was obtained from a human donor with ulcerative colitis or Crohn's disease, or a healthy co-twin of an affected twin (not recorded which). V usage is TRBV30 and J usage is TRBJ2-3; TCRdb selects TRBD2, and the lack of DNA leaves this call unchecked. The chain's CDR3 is CACTGGPGTDTQYF.